A single sample is the source of the 4 T cell receptor beta chains below, sequenced in a study of cytomegalovirus exposure and HLA in healthy donors. PCR used 60 Vbeta primers and 13 Jbeta primers. The data were produced by immunoSEQ multiplex PCR, yet TCRdb's version contains in-frame clones alone and is incomplete. The sample has about 180,000 clones; around 81% are singletons. The sequenced material came from PBMCs. The receptors derive from a man aged 40-55 years in good health and CMV-seronegative.

This clone was detected only a few times. This same CDR3 is encoded by further DNA sequences in the sample. For the CDR3, the DNA is TGTGCTAGTGGTTTGGCCGCAGCAGATACGCAGTATTTT. Encoded protein: CASGLAAADTQYF. The V and J genes are TRBV12-5 and TRBJ2-3; D call uncertain. The CDR3 contains 13 residues. V lost 1 base and J lost 4, with 6 bases in between. CDR1 LGHNT and CDR2 FRNRAP come from the germline V gene.

The chain has TRBV15 and TRBJ1-1; D gene ambiguous. The CDR3 covers 13 residues. Per the germline V gene, CDR1 is LNHNV and CDR2 is YYDKDF (reference sequence). V shed 3 bases and J shed 6 bases, with 11 bases lying between them. The CDR3 DNA follows: TGTGCCACCAGCAGTATAAATAAGCCTGAAGCTTTCTTT. Its protein is CATSSINKPEAFF. The full variable domain, completed using reference TRBV15 and TRBJ1-1, is DAMVIQNPRYQVTQFGKPVTLSCSQTLNHNVMYWYQQKSSQAPKLLFHYYDKDFNNEADTPDNFQSRRPNTSFCFLDIRSPGLGDTAMYLCATSSINKPEAFFGQGTRLTVV.

This clone turned up a few times. CDR3 in amino acids: CASSPERRDITYEQYF. CDR3 sequence (DNA): TGTGCCAGCAGCCCGGAACGCCGGGACATAACCTACGAGCAGTACTTC. The gene calls are TRBV7-2 and TRBJ2-7, with D perhaps matching TRBD1 (6 bases). Germline V gene sequence: CDR1 SGHTA, CDR2 FQGNSA. V was cut by 5 bases and J by 2 bases, with 19 bases left in between. This CDR3 is built from 16 residues.

V is TRBV11-2 and J is TRBJ1-3; 7 bases fit TRBD1. The germline V gene has CDR1 SGHAT and CDR2 FQNNGV. After removal of 3 bases from V and 0 bases from J, the junction contained 11 bases not matched to a gene. The CDR3 totals 18 residues. The CDR3 loop reads CASSLGYRGMSSGNTIYF. For the CDR3, the DNA is TGTGCCAGCAGCTTGGGTTACAGGGGAATGTCCTCTGGAAACACCATATATTTT.